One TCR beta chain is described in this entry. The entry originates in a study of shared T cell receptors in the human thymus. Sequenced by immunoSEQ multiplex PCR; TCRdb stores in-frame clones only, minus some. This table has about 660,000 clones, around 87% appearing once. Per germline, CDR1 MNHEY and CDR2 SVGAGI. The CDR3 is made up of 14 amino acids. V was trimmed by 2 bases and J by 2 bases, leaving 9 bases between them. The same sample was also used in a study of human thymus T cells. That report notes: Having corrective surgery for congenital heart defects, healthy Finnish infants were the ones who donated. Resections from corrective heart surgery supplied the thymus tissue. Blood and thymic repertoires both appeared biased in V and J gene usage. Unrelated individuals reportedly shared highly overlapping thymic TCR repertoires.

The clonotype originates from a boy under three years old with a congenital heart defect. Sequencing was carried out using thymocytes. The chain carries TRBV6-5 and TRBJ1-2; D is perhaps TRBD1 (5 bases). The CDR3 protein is CASSYLTGNYGYTF. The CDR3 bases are TGTGCCAGCAGTTACCTAACAGGAAACTATGGCTACACCTTC.